Following are 2 T cell receptor beta chains from one sample sequenced in a study of technical replicates of blood from several donors (dated by TCRdb to about 2017). The library was built by means of the immunoSEQ multiplex PCR assay. The clones in this table, taken by TCRdb from immuneACCESS, are in-frame only. Not every clone is retained; where verified, under half of the shortfall comes from an unresolved V gene, and the cause of the rest is unknown. This sample has about 75,000 clones in its table, and approximately 97% of those were observed once. The ten largest make up 0.18% of the sample. The sample comprised T cells isolated from PBMCs. These receptors all stem from a human donor in good health.

The V gene is TRBV4-1, the J gene TRBJ2-4, with 7 nucleotides matching TRBD2. Losses at the gene ends were 1 base for V and 0 bases for J; bases not matched to a gene: 9. This CDR3 contains 18 residues. Germline assignment: CDR1 MGHRA and CDR2 YSYEKL. Here the CDR3 DNA reads TGCGCCAGCAGCCAAGGGTCGGCTAGCGGAGGAGCCAAAAACATTCAGTACTTC. It encodes CASSQGSASGGAKNIQYF.

The chain couples TRBV19 to TRBJ2-5, with no clear D. Germline V gives CDR1 LNHDA, CDR2 SQIVND (reference sequence). The length of the CDR3 is 11 residues. V lost 2 bases and J 4 bases, leaving 2 bases between the germline ends. CDR3 DNA sequence: TGTGCCAGTAGTATACGAGAGACCCAGTACTTC. Encoded protein: CASSIRETQYF.